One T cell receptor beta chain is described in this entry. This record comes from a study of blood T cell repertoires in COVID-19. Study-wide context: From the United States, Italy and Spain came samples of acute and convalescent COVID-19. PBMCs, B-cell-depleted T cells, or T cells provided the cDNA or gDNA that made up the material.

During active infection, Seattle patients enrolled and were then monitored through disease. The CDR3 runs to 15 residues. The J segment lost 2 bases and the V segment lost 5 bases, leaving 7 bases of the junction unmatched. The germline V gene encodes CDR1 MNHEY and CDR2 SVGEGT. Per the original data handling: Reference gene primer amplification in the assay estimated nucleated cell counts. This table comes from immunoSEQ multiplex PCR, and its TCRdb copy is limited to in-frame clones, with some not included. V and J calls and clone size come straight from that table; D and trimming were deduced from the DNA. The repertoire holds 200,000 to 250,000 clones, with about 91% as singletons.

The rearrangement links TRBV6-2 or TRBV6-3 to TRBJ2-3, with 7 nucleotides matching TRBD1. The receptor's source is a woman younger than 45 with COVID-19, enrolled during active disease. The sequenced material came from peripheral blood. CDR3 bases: TGTGCCAGCAGTCGGGACAGCCCTACCACAGATACGCAGTATTTT. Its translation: CASSRDSPTTDTQYF.